What follows are 19 T cell receptor beta chains derived from one specimen sequenced in a study of OX40 agonist ivuxolimab in advanced cancers. This table comes from immunoSEQ multiplex PCR, and its TCRdb copy is limited to in-frame clones, with some not included. Of 70,000 or so clones listed, 85% to 90% are singletons. The starting material was CD4+ or CD8+ T cells sorted from blood, obtained in a trial of the OX40 agonist ivuxolimab. The source of these receptors is an adult with an advanced solid tumor such as melanoma, head and neck, liver or kidney cancer.

The rearrangement uses TRBV6-6 and TRBJ2-3, with TRBD2 identical over 15 bases. V was pared by 4 bases and J by 6 bases, with 2 bases of the junction left unmatched. Germline lookup yields CDR1 MNHNY and CDR2 SVGAGI (reference sequence). The CDR3 is 15 residues long. CDR3 sequence: CASSWTSGGADTQYF. CDR3 DNA: TGTGCCAGCAGTTGGACTAGCGGGGGGGCCGATACGCAGTATTTT.

This clone showed up just once. The chain recombines TRBV4-2 with TRBJ2-1; the match to TRBD1 covers 8 bases. Germline V CDR1 and CDR2: LGHNA, YNFKEQ. CDR3 size: 15 residues. Losses at the gene ends were 0 bases for V and 8 bases for J; bases not matched to a gene: 6. CDR3: CASSQDAQGDDEQFF. The CDR3 DNA follows: TGTGCCAGCAGCCAAGATGCACAGGGGGACGATGAGCAGTTCTTC.

The chain is built from TRBV9 and TRBJ2-5; TRBD2 matches 11 bases. This CDR3 comprises 17 residues. Germline values: CDR1 SGDLS, CDR2 YYNGEE. With V trimmed by 3 bases and J by 5 bases, 12 bases remained unmatched. This chain's CDR3 is CASSGTSGSLRGETQYF. As DNA, the CDR3 is TGTGCCAGCAGCGGGACTAGCGGGTCTCTCCGGGGGGAGACCCAGTACTTC.

This sequence joins TRBV5-1 and TRBJ2-1, with 9 bases that match TRBD2. The CDR3 runs to 17 residues. Losses at the gene ends were 0 bases for V and 7 bases for J; bases not matched to a gene: 11. From germline, CDR1 is SGHRS and CDR2 YFSETQ. CDR3 amino acids: CASSLGGLARVTNEQFF. CDR3 nucleotide sequence: TGCGCCAGCAGCTTGGGTGGACTAGCGAGAGTTACAAATGAGCAGTTCTTC. Complete variable domain (other parts from reference TRBV5-1 and TRBJ2-1): KAGVTQTPRYLIKTRGQQVTLSCSPISGHRSVSWYQQTPGQGLQFLFEYFSETQRNKGNFPGRFSGRQFSNSRSEMNVSTLELGDSALYLCASSLGGLARVTNEQFFGPGTRLTVL.

CDR3 DNA sequence: TGTGCCAGCAGTTTACGCGGGGCGAGCTCCTATAATTCACCCCTCCACTTT. It specifies CASSLRGASSYNSPLHF. V gene TRBV27 combines with J gene TRBJ1-6, with D possibly being TRBD1 (5 bases). The germline CDR1 and CDR2 sequences are MNHEY and SMNVEV (reference sequence). This CDR3 is 17 amino acids long. V was trimmed by 2 bases and J by 0 bases, leaving 11 bases between them.

The chain employs TRBV6-4 and TRBJ2-6; D is perhaps TRBD1 (6 bases). The CDR3 is 16 amino acids. CDR1 and CDR2 (germline): MRHNA, SNTAGT. Trimming left V 0 bases short and J 2 bases short, with 8 bases between. The CDR3 nucleotides read TGTGCCAGCAGTGACTCTGAGGGGGCTGGGGCCAACGTCCTGACTTTC. Translating gives CASSDSEGAGANVLTF.

The chain couples TRBV2 to TRBJ2-5, with 7 nucleotides matching TRBD2. J was trimmed by 5 bases and V by 7 bases; bases with no gene match: 7. From germline, CDR1 is SNHLY and CDR2 FYNNEI. There are 13 residues in the CDR3. For the CDR3, the DNA is TGTGCCAGCACCCCGGGGGGTTTGGAGACCCAGTACTTC. Translated, it gives CASTPGGLETQYF.

The genes are TRBV9 and TRBJ2-2, with 14 bases lining up with TRBD2. V lost 4 bases, J lost 4 bases, and 9 bases stayed unmatched. The CDR3 has 18 amino acids. The V gene's germline CDR1 is SGDLS and CDR2 YYNGEE. In DNA, the CDR3 is TGTGCCAGCAGCTCTCCGGGACTAGCGGGAGTAGGCACCGGGGAGCTGTTTTTT. Its translation: CASSSPGLAGVGTGELFF.

This clone was observed a handful of times. The chain joins TRBV14 to TRBJ1-2; 7 bases line up with TRBD1. The CDR3 loop spans 15 amino acids. V was pared by 1 base and J by 0 bases, with 2 bases of the junction left unmatched. CDR1 is SGHDN, CDR2 FVKESK, per germline. The CDR3 sequence: CASSQGGQTNYGYTF. The CDR3 nucleotides read TGTGCCAGCAGCCAAGGGGGACAGACTAACTATGGCTACACCTTC.

This clone was observed a single time. This chain connects TRBV27 to TRBJ1-5; D is uncertain. Trimming removed 5 bases at V and 0 bases at J, with 14 bases between. The CDR3 consists of 16 residues. Looked up from germline, CDR1 is MNHEY and CDR2 is SMNVEV (reference sequence). The CDR3 loop reads CASSNLRQYSNQPQHF. DNA of the CDR3: TGTGCCAGCAGTAACTTGCGGCAATATAGCAATCAGCCCCAGCATTTT.

V is TRBV7-3 and J is TRBJ1-1, with TRBD1 matching over 9 bases. The trim removed 5 bases at V and 4 bases at J, leaving 5 bases unmatched. The germline gives CDR1 SGHTA, CDR2 FQGTGA. The CDR3 has 14 amino acids. CDR3 DNA sequence: TGTGCCAGCAGCCCGACAGGGGGTCGCACTGAAGCTTTCTTT. Its protein is CASSPTGGRTEAFF.

The chain combines TRBV2 with TRBJ2-4; possibly TRBD2 for D (6 bases). Between the trimmed V and J ends, which lost 5 bases and 1 base, there was a span of 12 bases. The CDR3 extends over 15 amino acids. From germline, CDR1 is SNHLY and CDR2 FYNNEI. The DNA of the CDR3 is TGTGCCAGCAGTCGGGACGGAGGGGCCAAAAACATTCAGTACTTC. Its translation is CASSRDGGAKNIQYF.

This sequence joins TRBV7-8 and TRBJ1-5; D is ambiguous. With 8 bases removed from V and 5 bases from J, the gap between germline ends came to 19 bases. The germline V gene has CDR1 SGHVS and CDR2 FQNEAQ. This CDR3 spans 15 amino acids. The CDR3 reads CASAKARREDQPQHF. The CDR3 coding sequence is TGTGCCAGCGCCAAGGCCCGCCGCGAGGATCAGCCCCAGCATTTT.

With regard to this clone: At one boundary the junction diverges from the germline segment, which might be a read error. V is TRBV30 and J is TRBJ2-3; TRBD1 might be the D (6 bases). Germline assignment: CDR1 GTSNPN and CDR2 SVGIG (reference sequence). The CDR3 is made up of 12 amino acids. CDR3 sequence: CARSGQTDTQYF. The DNA of the CDR3 is TGTGCCCGGAGTGGACAGACAGATACGCAGTATTTT.

V usage is TRBV5-4 and J usage is TRBJ1-3, with D perhaps TRBD1 (6 bases). V was trimmed by 3 bases and J by 6 bases, leaving 22 bases between them. The CDR3 contains 17 residues. Germline V gives CDR1 SGHNT, CDR2 YYREEE (reference sequence). CDR3 coding DNA: TGTGCCAGCAGCTCCCGCGCTCGTGGGGACAATACAAACACCATATATTTT. The encoded protein is CASSSRARGDNTNTIYF. Filled out from reference TRBV5-4 and TRBJ1-3, the complete variable domain reads ETGVTQSPTHLIKTRGQQVTLRCSSQSGHNTVSWYQQALGQGPQFIFQYYREEENGRGNFPPRFSGLQFPNYSSELNVNALELDDSALYLCASSSRARGDNTNTIYFGEGSWLTVV.

The chain links TRBV21-1 to TRBJ2-6. TRBV21-1 is recorded as a pseudogene. The CDR3 loop spans 17 amino acids. The CDR3 bases are TGTGCCAGCAGCAAGGGATGTCGAACCTCTGGGGCCAACGTCCTGACTTTC. Translated: CASSKGCRTSGANVLTF.

The genes are TRBV30 and TRBJ2-7, with 16 bases lining up with TRBD2. The V segment lost 5 bases and the J segment 6 bases; nucleotides outside the gene matches: 4. The CDR3 is made up of 14 amino acids. Germline CDR1 is GTSNPN and CDR2 is SVGIG (reference sequence). The CDR3 loop is CAWEGTSGRGEQYF. The CDR3 DNA reads TGTGCCTGGGAAGGGACTAGCGGGAGGGGCGAGCAGTACTTC.

V and J are TRBV7-3 and TRBJ2-2, with D perhaps matching TRBD1 (5 bases). CDR1 is SGHTA, CDR2 FQGTGA, per germline. Trimming took 2 bases from V and 4 from J, leaving 14 bases between them. The CDR3 consists of 16 residues. The CDR3 DNA reads as TGTGCCAGCAGCTTATCCTTGGGGCAGGGCACCGGGGAGCTGTTTTTT. It codes for CASSLSLGQGTGELFF.

The chain is built from TRBV11-2 and TRBJ2-7; TRBD1 matches 11 bases. J lost 4 bases, V lost 5 bases, and 4 bases had no gene match. Germline V CDR1 and CDR2: SGHAT, FQNNGV. This CDR3 contains 14 residues. The CDR3: CASSLDRGPYEQYF. The DNA of the CDR3 is TGTGCCAGCAGCCTGGACAGGGGGCCTTACGAGCAGTACTTC.